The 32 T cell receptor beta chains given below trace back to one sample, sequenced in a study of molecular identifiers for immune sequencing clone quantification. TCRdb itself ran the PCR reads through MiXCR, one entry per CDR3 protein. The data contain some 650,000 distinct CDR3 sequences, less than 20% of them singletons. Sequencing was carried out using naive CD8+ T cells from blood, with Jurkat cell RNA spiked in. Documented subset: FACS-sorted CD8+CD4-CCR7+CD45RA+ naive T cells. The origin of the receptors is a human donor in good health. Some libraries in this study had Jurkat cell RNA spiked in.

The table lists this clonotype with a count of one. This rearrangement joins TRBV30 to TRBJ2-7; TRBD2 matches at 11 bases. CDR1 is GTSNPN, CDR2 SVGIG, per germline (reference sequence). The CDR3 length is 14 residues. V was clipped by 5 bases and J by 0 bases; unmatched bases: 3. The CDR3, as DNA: TGTGCCTGGGACACTAGCGGGGGCTCCTACGAGCAGTACTTC. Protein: CAWDTSGGSYEQYF. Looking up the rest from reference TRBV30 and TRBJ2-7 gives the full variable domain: SQTIHQWPATLVQPVGSPLSLECTVEGTSNPNLYWYRQAAGRGLQLLFYSVGIGQISSEVPQNLSASRPQDRQFILSSKKLLLSDSGFYLCAWDTSGGSYEQYFGPGTRLTVT.

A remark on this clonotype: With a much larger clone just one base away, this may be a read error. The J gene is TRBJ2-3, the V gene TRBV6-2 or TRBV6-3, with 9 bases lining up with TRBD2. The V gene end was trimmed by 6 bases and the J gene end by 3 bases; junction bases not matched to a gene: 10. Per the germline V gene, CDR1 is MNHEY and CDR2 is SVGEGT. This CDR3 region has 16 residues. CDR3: CASSPGASGTTDTQYF. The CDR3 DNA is TGTGCCAGCAGCCCCGGGGCTAGCGGGACTACAGATACGCAGTATTTT.

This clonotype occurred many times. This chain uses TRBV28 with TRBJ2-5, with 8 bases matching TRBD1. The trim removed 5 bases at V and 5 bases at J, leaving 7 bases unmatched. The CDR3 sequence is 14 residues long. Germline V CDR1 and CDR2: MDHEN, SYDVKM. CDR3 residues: CASSPTGALETQYF. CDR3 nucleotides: TGTGCCAGCAGTCCGACAGGGGCCCTGGAGACCCAGTACTTC.

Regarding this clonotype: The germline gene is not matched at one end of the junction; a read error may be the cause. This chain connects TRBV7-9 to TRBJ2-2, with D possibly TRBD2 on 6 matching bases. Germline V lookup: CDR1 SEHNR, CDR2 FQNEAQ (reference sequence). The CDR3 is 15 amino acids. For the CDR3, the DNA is TGTGCCAGCAGCCCGGGACCGTCGAAGGGCGGGGAGCTGTCTTTT. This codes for CASSPGPSKGGELSF.

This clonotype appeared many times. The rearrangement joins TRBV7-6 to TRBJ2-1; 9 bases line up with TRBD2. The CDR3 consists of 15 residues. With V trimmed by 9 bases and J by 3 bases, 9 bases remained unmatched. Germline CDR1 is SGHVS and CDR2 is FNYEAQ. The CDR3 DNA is TGTGCCAGTAGTCTCAGGACTAGCGACTACAATGAGCAGTTCTTC. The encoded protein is CASSLRTSDYNEQFF.

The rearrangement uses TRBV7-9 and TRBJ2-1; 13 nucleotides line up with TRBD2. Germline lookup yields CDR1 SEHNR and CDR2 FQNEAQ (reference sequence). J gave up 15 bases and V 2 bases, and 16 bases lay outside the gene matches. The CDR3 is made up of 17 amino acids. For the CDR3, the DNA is TGTGCCAGCAGCTTAACTAGCGGGGGGGCGTTGAGAGATACACTGTTCTTC. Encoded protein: CASSLTSGGALRDTLFF.

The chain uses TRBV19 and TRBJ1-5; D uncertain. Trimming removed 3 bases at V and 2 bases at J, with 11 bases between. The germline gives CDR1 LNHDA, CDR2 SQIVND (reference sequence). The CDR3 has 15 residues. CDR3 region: CASSMSLFGNQPQHF. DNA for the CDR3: TGTGCCAGTAGTATGAGCCTCTTCGGCAATCAGCCCCAGCATTTT.

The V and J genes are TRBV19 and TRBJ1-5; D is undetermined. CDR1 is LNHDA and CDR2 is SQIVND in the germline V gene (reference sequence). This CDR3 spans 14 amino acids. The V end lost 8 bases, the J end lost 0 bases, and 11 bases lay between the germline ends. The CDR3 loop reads CASAAPYSNQPQHF. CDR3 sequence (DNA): TGTGCCAGTGCCGCTCCTTATAGCAATCAGCCCCAGCATTTT.

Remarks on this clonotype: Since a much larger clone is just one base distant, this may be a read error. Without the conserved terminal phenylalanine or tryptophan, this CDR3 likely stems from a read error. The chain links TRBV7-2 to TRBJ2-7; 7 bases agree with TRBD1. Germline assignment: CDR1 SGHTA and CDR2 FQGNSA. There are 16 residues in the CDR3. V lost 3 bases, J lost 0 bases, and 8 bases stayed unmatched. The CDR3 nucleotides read TGTGCCAGCAGCTTGACCGGGACAGCGAGCTCCTACGAGCAGTACCTC. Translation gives CASSLTGTASSYEQYL.

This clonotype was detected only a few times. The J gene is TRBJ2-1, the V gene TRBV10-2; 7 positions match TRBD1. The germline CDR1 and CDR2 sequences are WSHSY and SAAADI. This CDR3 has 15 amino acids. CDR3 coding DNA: TGCGCAGCAACCCAGGGGACAGCGATGCATGGGGAGCAGTTCTTC. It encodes CAATQGTAMHGEQFF.

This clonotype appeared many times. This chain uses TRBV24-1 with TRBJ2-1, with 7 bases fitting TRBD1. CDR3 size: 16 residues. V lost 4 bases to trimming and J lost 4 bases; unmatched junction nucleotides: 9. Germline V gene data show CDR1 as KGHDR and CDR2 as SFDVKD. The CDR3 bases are TGTGCCACCAGTGAAAAGGGGTTGGACAGGTACAATGAGCAGTTCTTC. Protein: CATSEKGLDRYNEQFF.

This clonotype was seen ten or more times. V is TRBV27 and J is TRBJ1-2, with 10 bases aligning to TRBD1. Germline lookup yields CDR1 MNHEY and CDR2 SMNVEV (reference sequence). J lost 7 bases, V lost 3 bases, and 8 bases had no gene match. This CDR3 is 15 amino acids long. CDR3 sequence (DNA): TGTGCCAGCAGTTTTGGGACAGGGGACCCCTCTGGCTACACCTTC. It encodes CASSFGTGDPSGYTF.

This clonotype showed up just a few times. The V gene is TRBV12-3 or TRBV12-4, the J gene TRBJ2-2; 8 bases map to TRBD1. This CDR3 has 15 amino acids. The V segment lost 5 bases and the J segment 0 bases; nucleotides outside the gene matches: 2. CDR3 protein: CASSTGQANTGELFF. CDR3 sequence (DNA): TGTGCCAGCAGTACGGGACAGGCGAACACCGGGGAGCTGTTTTTT.

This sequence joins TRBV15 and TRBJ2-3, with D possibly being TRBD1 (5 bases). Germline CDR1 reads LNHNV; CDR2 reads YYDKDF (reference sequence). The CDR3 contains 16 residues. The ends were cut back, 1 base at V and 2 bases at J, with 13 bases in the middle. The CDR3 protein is CATSRVGDSHTDTQYF. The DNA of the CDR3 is TGTGCCACCAGCAGAGTCGGTGACAGCCACACAGATACGCAGTATTTT.

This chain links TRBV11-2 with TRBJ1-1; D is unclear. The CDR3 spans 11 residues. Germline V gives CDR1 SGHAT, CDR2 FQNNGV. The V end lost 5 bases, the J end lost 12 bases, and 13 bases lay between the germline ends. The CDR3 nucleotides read TGTGCCAGCAGCACGAACACCGAAACTTTCTTT. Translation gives CASSTNTETFF.

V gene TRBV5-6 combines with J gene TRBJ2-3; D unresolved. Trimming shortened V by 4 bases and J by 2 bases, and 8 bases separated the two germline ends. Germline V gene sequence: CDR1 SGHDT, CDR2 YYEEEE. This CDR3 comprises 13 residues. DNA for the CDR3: TGTGCCAGCAGCGGGTGGATCACAGATACGCAGTATTTT. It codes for CASSGWITDTQYF.

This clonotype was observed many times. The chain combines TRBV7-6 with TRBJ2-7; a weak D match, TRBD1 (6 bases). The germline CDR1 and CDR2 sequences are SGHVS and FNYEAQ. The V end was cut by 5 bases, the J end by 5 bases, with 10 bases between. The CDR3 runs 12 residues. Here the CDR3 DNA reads TGTGCCAGCAGCCAAAGGGGGAACGAGCAGTACTTC. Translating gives CASSQRGNEQYF.

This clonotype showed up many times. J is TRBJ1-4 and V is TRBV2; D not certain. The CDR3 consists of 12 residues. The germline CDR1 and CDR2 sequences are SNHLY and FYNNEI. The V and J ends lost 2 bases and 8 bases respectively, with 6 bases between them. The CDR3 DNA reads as TGTGCCAGCAGTGAAACCAGGGAAAAACTGTTTTTT. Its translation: CASSETREKLFF.

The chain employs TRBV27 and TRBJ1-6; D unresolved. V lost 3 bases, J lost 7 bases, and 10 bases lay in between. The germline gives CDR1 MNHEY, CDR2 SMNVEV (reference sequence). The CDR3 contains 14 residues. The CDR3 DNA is TGTGCCAGCAGTTTGTATACGGGAAATTCACCCCTCCACTTT. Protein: CASSLYTGNSPLHF.

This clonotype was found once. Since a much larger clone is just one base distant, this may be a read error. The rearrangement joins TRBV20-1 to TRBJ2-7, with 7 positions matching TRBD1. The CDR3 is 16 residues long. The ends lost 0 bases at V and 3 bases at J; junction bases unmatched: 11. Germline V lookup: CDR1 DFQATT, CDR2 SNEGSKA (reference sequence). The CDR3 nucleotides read TGCAGTGCTAGAGATGATTCACCGGGGACAGACTACGAGCAGTACTTC. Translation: CSARDDSPGTDYEQYF.

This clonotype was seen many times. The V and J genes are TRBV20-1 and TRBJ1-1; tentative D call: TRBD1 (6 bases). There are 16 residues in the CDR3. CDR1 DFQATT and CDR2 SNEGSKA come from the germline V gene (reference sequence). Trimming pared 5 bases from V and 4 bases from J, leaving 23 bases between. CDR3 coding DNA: TGCAGTGCTTCGGACCAGGGCGTCGGGGGCGGCACTGAAGCTTTCTTT. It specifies CSASDQGVGGGTEAFF.

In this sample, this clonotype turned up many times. CDR3 region: CASMPGQGAENIQYF. The CDR3 nucleotides are TGTGCCAGCATGCCGGGACAGGGGGCGGAAAACATTCAGTACTTC. The chain joins TRBV2 to TRBJ2-4; 12 bases map to TRBD1. The V gene's germline CDR1 is SNHLY and CDR2 FYNNEI. The CDR3 has 15 residues. Trimming cost V 7 bases and J 5 bases; bases outside gene matches: 6.

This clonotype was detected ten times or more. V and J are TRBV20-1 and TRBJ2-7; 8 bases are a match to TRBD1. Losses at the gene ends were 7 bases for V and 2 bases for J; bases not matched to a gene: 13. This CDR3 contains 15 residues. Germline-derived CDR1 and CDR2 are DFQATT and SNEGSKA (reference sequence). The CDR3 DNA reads TGCAGTGGCGAATCCCGGGACAGGAGACCCTACGAGCAGTACTTC. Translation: CSGESRDRRPYEQYF.

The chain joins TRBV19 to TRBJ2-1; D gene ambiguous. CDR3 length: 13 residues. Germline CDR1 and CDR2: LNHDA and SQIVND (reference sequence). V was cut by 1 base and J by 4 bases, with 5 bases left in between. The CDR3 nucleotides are TGTGCCAGTAGTATAGCGGAGTACAATGAGCAGTTCTTC. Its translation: CASSIAEYNEQFF.

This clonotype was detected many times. Here the CDR3 reads CASSLTNEKLFF. The CDR3, as DNA: TGTGCCAGCAGTCTAACTAATGAAAAACTGTTTTTT. The chain recombines TRBV28 with TRBJ1-4; D uncertain. Trimming removed 5 bases from V and 1 base from J, with 2 bases in between. The V gene's germline CDR1 is MDHEN and CDR2 SYDVKM. This CDR3 is built from 12 residues. The whole variable domain, filled in from reference TRBV28 and TRBJ1-4, reads DVKVTQSSRYLVKRTGEKVFLECVQDMDHENMFWYRQDPGLGLRLIYFSYDVKMKEKGDIPEGYSVSREKKERFSLILESASTNQTSMYLCASSLTNEKLFFGSGTQLSVL.

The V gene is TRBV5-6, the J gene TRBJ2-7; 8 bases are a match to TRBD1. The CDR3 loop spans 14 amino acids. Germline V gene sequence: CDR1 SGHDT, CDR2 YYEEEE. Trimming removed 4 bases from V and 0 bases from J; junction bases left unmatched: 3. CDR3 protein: CASSPGGDSYEQYF. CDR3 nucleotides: TGTGCCAGCAGCCCAGGGGGCGACTCCTACGAGCAGTACTTC. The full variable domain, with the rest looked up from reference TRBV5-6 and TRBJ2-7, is DAGVTQSPTHLIKTRGQQVTLRCSPKSGHDTVSWYQQALGQGPQFIFQYYEEEERQRGNFPDRFSGHQFPNYSSELNVNALLLGDSALYLCASSPGGDSYEQYFGPGTRLTVT.

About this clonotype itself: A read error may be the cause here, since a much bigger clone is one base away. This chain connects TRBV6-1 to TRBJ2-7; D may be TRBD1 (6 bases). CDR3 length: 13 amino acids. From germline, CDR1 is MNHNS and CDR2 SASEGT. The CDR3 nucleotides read TGTGCCGGCAGTGAAAGGACAGTCTACGAGCAGTACTTC. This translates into CAGSERTVYEQYF.

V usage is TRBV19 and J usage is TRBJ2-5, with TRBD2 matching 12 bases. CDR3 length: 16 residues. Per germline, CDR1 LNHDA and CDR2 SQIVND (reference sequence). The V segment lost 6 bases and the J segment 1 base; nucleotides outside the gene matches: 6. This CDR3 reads CASRPGLAGTQETQYF. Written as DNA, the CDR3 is TGTGCCAGTAGACCAGGACTAGCGGGAACCCAAGAGACCCAGTACTTC.

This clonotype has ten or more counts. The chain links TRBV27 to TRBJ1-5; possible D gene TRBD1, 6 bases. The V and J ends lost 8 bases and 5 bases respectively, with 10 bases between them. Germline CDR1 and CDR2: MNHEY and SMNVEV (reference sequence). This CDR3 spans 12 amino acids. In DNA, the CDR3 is TGTGCCAGCGGGGGGCAGTATCAGCCCCAGCATTTT. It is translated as CASGGQYQPQHF.

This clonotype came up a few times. The CDR3 coding sequence is TGTGCCTGGAGTGTCGGGGGCGACGAGCAGTACTTC. It yields the protein CAWSVGGDEQYF. This chain connects TRBV30 to TRBJ2-7; D is perhaps TRBD1 or TRBD2 (6 bases each). This CDR3 is 12 amino acids long. The V end lost 0 bases, the J end lost 5 bases, and 8 bases lay between the germline ends. CDR1 GTSNPN and CDR2 SVGIG come from the germline V gene (reference sequence).

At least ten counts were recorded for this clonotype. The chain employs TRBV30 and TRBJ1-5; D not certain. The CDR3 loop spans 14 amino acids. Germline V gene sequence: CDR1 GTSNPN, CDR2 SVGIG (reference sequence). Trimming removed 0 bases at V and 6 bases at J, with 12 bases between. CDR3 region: CAWSVQIGGQPQHF. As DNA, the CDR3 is TGTGCCTGGAGTGTTCAGATTGGCGGTCAGCCCCAGCATTTT.

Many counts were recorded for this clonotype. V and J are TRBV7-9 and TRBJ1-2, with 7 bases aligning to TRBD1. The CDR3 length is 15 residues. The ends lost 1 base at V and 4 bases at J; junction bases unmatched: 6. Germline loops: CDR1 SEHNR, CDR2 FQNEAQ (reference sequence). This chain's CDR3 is CASSLGGGIGYGYTF. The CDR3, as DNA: TGTGCCAGCAGCTTAGGAGGGGGCATTGGCTATGGCTACACCTTC.